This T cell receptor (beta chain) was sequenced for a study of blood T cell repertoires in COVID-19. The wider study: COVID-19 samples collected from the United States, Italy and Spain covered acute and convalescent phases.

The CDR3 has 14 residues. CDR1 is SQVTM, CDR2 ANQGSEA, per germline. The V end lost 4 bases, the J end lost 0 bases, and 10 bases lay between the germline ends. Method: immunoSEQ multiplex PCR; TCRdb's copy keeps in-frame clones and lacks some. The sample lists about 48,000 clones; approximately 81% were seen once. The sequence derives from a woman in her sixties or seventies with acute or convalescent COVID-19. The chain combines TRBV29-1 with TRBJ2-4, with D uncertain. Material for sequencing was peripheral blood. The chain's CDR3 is CSVVRSGAKNIQYF. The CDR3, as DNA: TGCAGCGTTGTGAGGTCGGGAGCCAAAAACATTCAGTACTTC.